A selection of T cell receptor beta chains follows, all from one sample in a study of blood T cell repertoires in COVID-19. Clones were sequenced by immunoSEQ multiplex PCR, and TCRdb holds only the in-frame ones, with some missing. Counted here are fewer than 200,000 clones, 82% occurring once; the ten biggest clones make up 7%. Sequencing used peripheral blood. These receptor sequences come from a woman aged 40 to 50 with COVID-19, enrolled during active disease. Both conserved end residues are part of each CDR3. D genes are given only for firm matches. A clone size is listed for some rows: how often the clone was seen (once, few, many), or a class if it is expanded.

>.|TRBV6-5|.|TRBJ2-5
TGTGCCAGCAGTTACGCGGCCCCTAGTGCGGAGACCCAGTACTTC
CASSYAAPSAETQYF
>.|TRBV5-6|TRBD1|TRBJ2-2
TGTGCCAGCAGCTTAGCAGGGGGCACCGGGGAGCTGTTTTTT
CASSLAGGTGELFF
>.|TRBV27|TRBD2|TRBJ2-5
TGTGCCAGCAGTCGGGCGGGGGGGACCCAAGAGACCCAGTACTTC
CASSRAGGTQETQYF
>.|TRBV6-5|.|TRBJ1-3
TGTGCCAGCAGTTACTCCGAGGGCTCTGGAAACACCATATATTTT
CASSYSEGSGNTIYF
>few|TRBV27|.|TRBJ2-6
TGTGCCAGCAGTTGGGGGGACAGTCGACGTACTGGGGCCAACGTCCTGACTTTC
CASSWGDSRRTGANVLTF
>.|TRBV9|.|TRBJ1-2
TGTGCCAGCAGCCCCACTACAGGGTCCCATGGCTACACCTTC
CASSPTTGSHGYTF
>.|TRBV3-1/TRBV3-2|TRBD2|TRBJ2-2
TGTGCCAGCAGCCAAGTAATAGCGGGAGGGAATTCGAACACCGGGGAGCTGTTTTTT
CASSQVIAGGNSNTGELFF
>few|TRBV3-1/TRBV3-2|TRBD1|TRBJ1-1
TGTGCCACGACAGGGAAGGGTGAAGCTTTCTTT
CATTGKGEAFF
>.|TRBV24-1|TRBD1|TRBJ2-1
TGTGCCACCAGTGAACGACAGGGACGGGATGAGCAGTTCTTC
CATSERQGRDEQFF
>few|TRBV11-3|.|TRBJ2-3
TGTGCCAGCAGCTTAGGGTCGAGGACAAAGGAAGATACGCAGTATTTT
CASSLGSRTKEDTQYF
>.|TRBV7-2|.|TRBJ1-1
TGTGCCAGCAGCAGAGACCCCACAGGCGAAGCTTTCTTT
CASSRDPTGEAFF
>.|TRBV5-4|TRBD1|TRBJ2-1
TGTGCCAGCAGCCAAGGGACAGTGAGCGGCAATGAGCAGTTCTTC
CASSQGTVSGNEQFF
>.|TRBV7-7|.|TRBJ2-1
TGTGCTAGCAGCAACAGTCACAATGAGCAGTTCTTC
CASSNSHNEQFF
>.|TRBV18|.|TRBJ1-3
TGTGCCAGCTCCCCTAACAGGGCTGCGGACACCATATATTTT
CASSPNRAADTIYF
>.|TRBV28|.|TRBJ2-7
TGTGCCAGCAGTTCAAGAGCCGGGACACCGGGTGACGACGAGCAGTACTTC
CASSSRAGTPGDDEQYF
>.|TRBV28|TRBD2|TRBJ2-1
TGTGCCAGCCAACCCGGGACTAGCGGGAGGGCCAATGAGCAGTTCTTC
CASQPGTSGRANEQFF
>.|TRBV11-2|TRBD2|TRBJ2-5
TGTGCCAGCAGCTTAGGTACTAGCGGCGAAAGTCAAGAGACCCAGTACTTC
CASSLGTSGESQETQYF
>.|TRBV27|.|TRBJ1-1
TGTGCCAGCAGTTCCCTGAGTATTGGCACTGAAGCTTTCTTT
CASSSLSIGTEAFF
>.|TRBV4-1|.|TRBJ2-1
TGCGCCAGCCGAGCCGCGAATGAGCAGTTCTTC
CASRAANEQFF
>.|TRBV5-6|.|TRBJ1-6
TGTGCCAGCAGCTTCGTCTGGGGGGATAATTCACCCCTCCACTTT
CASSFVWGDNSPLHF
>once|TRBV11-2|.|TRBJ2-7
TGTGCCAGCAGCTTAACATACGAGCAGTACTTC
CASSLTYEQYF
>.|TRBV6-5|.|TRBJ2-7
TGTGCCAGCAGTTACTCGTACTCCTACGAGCAGTACTTC
CASSYSYSYEQYF
>.|TRBV9|TRBD2|TRBJ2-1
TGTGCCAGCAGCGGTACTAGAACTAGCGGGAATAACAATGAGCAGTTCTTC
CASSGTRTSGNNNEQFF
>.|TRBV7-2|.|TRBJ2-5
TGTGCCAGCAGCCCTGGACCGGGGTCCGGTGTCGGGACCCAGTACTTC
CASSPGPGSGVGTQYF
>.|TRBV2|.|TRBJ1-5
TGTGCCAGCAGGCCTGGGACAAGTAGCAATCAGCCCCAGCATTTT
CASRPGTSSNQPQHF
>.|TRBV6-1|TRBD1|TRBJ2-1
TGTGCCAGCAGTGAACTGGGACAGGGTAGTTTGGGGAAGCAGTTCTTC
CASSELGQGSLGKQFF
>.|TRBV18|TRBD1|TRBJ1-2
TGTGCCAGCTCACCGGTCCCGGGACAGGGAAACTATGGCTACACCTTC
CASSPVPGQGNYGYTF
>.|TRBV28|TRBD1|TRBJ2-2
TGTGCCAGCAGTTTACCCAGACAGGGGGCCGGGGAGCTGTTTTTT
CASSLPRQGAGELFF
>.|TRBV19|.|TRBJ1-1
TGTGCCAGTAGTATCGGCGGTAAGACTGAAGCTTTCTTT
CASSIGGKTEAFF
>.|TRBV18|TRBD1|TRBJ2-5
TGTGCCAGCTCACCAAGGACAGGGGGCAGGGAGACCCAGTACTTC
CASSPRTGGRETQYF